This TCR beta chain was found in a study of shared clonotypes between healthy human individuals. In the study overall: The study drew on a couple of women and a few men aged 18 to 49 as donors. Whole-study findings and limits: An expected dependence of interdonor clonotype sharing on sequencing depth was noted.

As to this clone: Its antigen is unknown.

TCRdb's table, derived via immunoSEQ multiplex PCR, lists solely in-frame clones and lacks some. This sample has approximately 110,000 clones, with roughly 70% found just once. The sequence was obtained from a woman aged 30 to 39 in good health. Sequenced input: memory CD8+ T cells sorted from blood. The sample's subset: CD45RO+ cells pooled with CCR7-negative TemRA cells.

The CDR3 bases are TGTGCCAGCAGCGGACTAGACAAGGGGGAGCTGTTTTTT. Its translation is CASSGLDKGELFF. The chain carries TRBV25-1 and TRBJ2-2, with 7 bases identical to TRBD2. This CDR3 comprises 13 residues. J gave up 8 bases and V 6 bases, and 6 bases lay outside the gene matches. The germline CDR1 and CDR2 sequences are MGHDK and SYGVNS.